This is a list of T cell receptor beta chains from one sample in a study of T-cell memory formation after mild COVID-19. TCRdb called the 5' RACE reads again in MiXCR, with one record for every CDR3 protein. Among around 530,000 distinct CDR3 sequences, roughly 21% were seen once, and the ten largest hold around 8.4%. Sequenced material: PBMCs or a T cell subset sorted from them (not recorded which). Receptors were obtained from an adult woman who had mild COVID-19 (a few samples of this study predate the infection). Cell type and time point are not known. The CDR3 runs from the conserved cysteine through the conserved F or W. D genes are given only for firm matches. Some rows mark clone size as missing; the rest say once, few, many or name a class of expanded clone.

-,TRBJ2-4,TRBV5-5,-,TGTGCCAGCAGCCGCTCGACGGCACTAGCCAAAAACATTCAGTACTTC,CASSRSTALAKNIQYF
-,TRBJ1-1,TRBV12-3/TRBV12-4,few,TGTGCCAGCAGTATAGGGATCGCTGAAGCTTTCTTT,CASSIGIAEAFF
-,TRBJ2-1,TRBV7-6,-,TGTGCCAGCAGCCCGATGGGCCACAATGAGCAGTTCTTC,CASSPMGHNEQFF
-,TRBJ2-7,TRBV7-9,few,TGTGCCAGCAGCGCTCCTCTCGGACCCTACGAGCAGTACTTC,CASSAPLGPYEQYF
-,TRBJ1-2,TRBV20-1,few,TGCAGTGCTAATACAGAGCACTGGGGCTACACCTTC,CSANTEHWGYTF
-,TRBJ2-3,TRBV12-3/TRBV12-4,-,TGTGCCAGCAGTTCACGAAACAGGGATAGCACAGATACGCAGTATTTT,CASSSRNRDSTDTQYF
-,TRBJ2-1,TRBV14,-,TGTGCCAGCAGCCACACCGGGGGGCCTTACAATGAGCAGTTCTTC,CASSHTGGPYNEQFF
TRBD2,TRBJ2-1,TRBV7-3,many,TGTGCCAGCAGCCCCATAACTAGCGGGACTGACAATGAGCAGTTCTTC,CASSPITSGTDNEQFF
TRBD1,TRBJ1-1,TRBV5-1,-,TGCGCCAGCAGCCCGGGGAGACAGGGGACGGGAACTGAAGCTTTCTTT,CASSPGRQGTGTEAFF
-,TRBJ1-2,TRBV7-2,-,TGTGCCAGCAGCTTAGAAGCCCTAGGGTATGGCTACACCTTC,CASSLEALGYGYTF
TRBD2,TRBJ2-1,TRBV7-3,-,TGTGCCAGCAGCTGGCTAGCGGGGGGTAACGATGAGCAGTTCTTC,CASSWLAGGNDEQFF
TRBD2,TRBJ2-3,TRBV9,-,TGTGCCAGCAGCGATCGGACTAGCGGGGGGGCCTACCCCCCAGATACGCAGTATTTT,CASSDRTSGGAYPPDTQYF
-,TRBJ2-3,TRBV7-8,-,TGTGCCAGCACCCCCACCACAGATACGCAGTATTTT,CASTPTTDTQYF
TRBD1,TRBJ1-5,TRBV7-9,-,TGTGCCAGCAGCAGCACCGGACAGGGAGGTATACATAGCAATCAGCCCCAGCATTTT,CASSSTGQGGIHSNQPQHF
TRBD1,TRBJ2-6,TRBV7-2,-,TGTGCCAGCAGCCGTACCGGGACAGGGGTCTCTGGGGCCAACGTCCTGACTTTC,CASSRTGTGVSGANVLTF
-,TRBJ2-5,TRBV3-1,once,TGTGCCAGCAGCCAAGAAGGTGGGAGCGAAGAGACCCAGTACTTC,CASSQEGGSEETQYF
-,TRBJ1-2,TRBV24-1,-,TGTGCCACCCTCGGGGACTTGGCAAATGGCTACACCTTC,CATLGDLANGYTF
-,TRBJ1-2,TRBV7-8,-,TGTGCCAGCAGCTCCCCTACAGGGAACGACTATGGCTACACCTTC,CASSSPTGNDYGYTF
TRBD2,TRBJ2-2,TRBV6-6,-,TGTGCCAGCAGTTACTGGGGACTAGCGGACAACACCGGGGAGCTGTTTTTT,CASSYWGLADNTGELFF
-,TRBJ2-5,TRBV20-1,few,TGCAGTGCTAGGTCTTTGCGGGAGACCCAGTACTTC,CSARSLRETQYF
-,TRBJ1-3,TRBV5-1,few,TGCGCCAGCAGCTTGATGGCCCCTGTGGGGACTCCTGGAAACACCATATATTTT,CASSLMAPVGTPGNTIYF
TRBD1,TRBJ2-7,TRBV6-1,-,TGTGCCAGCAGTGAAGCACGGGACAGGGACTCCTACGAGCAGTACTTC,CASSEARDRDSYEQYF
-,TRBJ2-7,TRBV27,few,TGTGCCAGCAGTTTATCCGCTAGCTGGAGCTCCTACGAGCAGTACTTC,CASSLSASWSSYEQYF
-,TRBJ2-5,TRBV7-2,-,TGTGCCAGCAGAGGGAGAGAGGGCGTCGGGACCCAGTACTTC,CASRGREGVGTQYF
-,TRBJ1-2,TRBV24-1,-,TGTGCCACCAGTGATCCGGGGCGCTATGGCTACACCTTC,CATSDPGRYGYTF
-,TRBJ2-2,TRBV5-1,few,TGCGCCAGCAGCTTGCGGTCAGGGTTCCCCGGGGAGCTGTTTTTT,CASSLRSGFPGELFF
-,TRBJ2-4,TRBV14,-,TGTGCCAGCAGCAACAGTCTAGCCAAAAACATTCAGTACTTC,CASSNSLAKNIQYF
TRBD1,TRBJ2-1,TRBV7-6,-,TGTGCCAGCAGCTTCCGACAGGGGGCCGTGAATGAGCAGTTCTTC,CASSFRQGAVNEQFF
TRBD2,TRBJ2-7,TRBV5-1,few,TGCGCCAGCAGTCCTGTAGCGGGTACCGGGCTCTCCTACGAGCAGTACTTC,CASSPVAGTGLSYEQYF
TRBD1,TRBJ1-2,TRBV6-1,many,TGTGCCAGCAGTGAAGGACAGGGGGGGAACTATGGCTACACCTTC,CASSEGQGGNYGYTF
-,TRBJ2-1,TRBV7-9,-,TGTGCCAGCAGCTTAGCGACAGGGCCGGCGGGGGAGTTCTTC,CASSLATGPAGEFF
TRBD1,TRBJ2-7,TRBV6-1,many,TGTGCCAGCAGGACAGGGGCCTACGAGCAGTACTTC,CASRTGAYEQYF
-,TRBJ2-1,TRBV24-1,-,TGTGCCACCAGAGACGGTAACTACAATGAGCAGTTCTTC,CATRDGNYNEQFF
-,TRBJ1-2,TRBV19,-,TGTGCCAGTAGTATTTTTGGCGGACAGCTCCTTTATGGCTACACCTTC,CASSIFGGQLLYGYTF
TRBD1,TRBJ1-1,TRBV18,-,TGTGCCAGCTCACCACCGAGGAGGGACAGGGGATGGAACACTGAAGCTTTCTTT,CASSPPRRDRGWNTEAFF
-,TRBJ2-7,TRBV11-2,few,TGTGCCAGCAGCTCCGACTGGGTTACCTACGAGCAGTACTTC,CASSSDWVTYEQYF
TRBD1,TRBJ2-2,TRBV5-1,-,TGCGCCAGCAGCCCCGGGACAGGTGCCGGGGAGCTGTTTTTT,CASSPGTGAGELFF
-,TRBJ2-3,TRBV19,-,TGTGCCAGTATTGGGCGGGGCACAGATACGCAGTATTTT,CASIGRGTDTQYF
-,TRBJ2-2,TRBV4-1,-,TGCGCCAGCAGCCAAGGTCTGGACAGCACCGGGGAGCTGTTTTTT,CASSQGLDSTGELFF
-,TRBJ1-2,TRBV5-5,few,TGTGCCAGCTGGAGGGCGGCTAACTATGGCTACACCTTC,CASWRAANYGYTF
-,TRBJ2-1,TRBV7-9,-,TGTGCCAGCAGCTATAGGACTCCGGAGCAGTTCTTC,CASSYRTPEQFF
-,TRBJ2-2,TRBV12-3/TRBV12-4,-,TGTGCCAGCAGTTTATCCCAGGGAGTCGGGGAGCTGTTTTTT,CASSLSQGVGELFF
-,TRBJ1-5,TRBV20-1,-,TGCAGTGCTAGAGTGGCAGGCTTTTATAGCAATCAGCCCCAGCATTTT,CSARVAGFYSNQPQHF
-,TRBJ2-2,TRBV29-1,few,TGCAGCGTTGTGGGGTCAAACACCGGGGAGCTGTTTTTT,CSVVGSNTGELFF
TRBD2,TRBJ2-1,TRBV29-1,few,TGCAGCGTTGGCTCAGGCCTAGCGGGAGGGTATGAGCAGTTCTTC,CSVGSGLAGGYEQFF
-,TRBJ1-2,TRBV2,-,TGTGCCAGCAGTGAAGTTAACCGTTCTTATGGCTACACCTTC,CASSEVNRSYGYTF
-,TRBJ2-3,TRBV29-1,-,TGCAGCGTTTATAGCGGACCCGATTCTAGCACAGATACGCAGTATTTT,CSVYSGPDSSTDTQYF
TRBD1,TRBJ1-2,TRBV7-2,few,TGTGCCAGCAGCCGACAGGGCTCCTATGGCTACACCTTC,CASSRQGSYGYTF
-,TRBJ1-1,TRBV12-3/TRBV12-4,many,TGTGCCAGCAGTTTCCCCGACAGACTAGCGCTAGCATTGAACACTGAAGCTTTCTTT,CASSFPDRLALALNTEAFF
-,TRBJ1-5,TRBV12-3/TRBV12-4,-,TGTGCCAGCAACCGGGACGTCTTCCAGCCCCAGCATTTT,CASNRDVFQPQHF
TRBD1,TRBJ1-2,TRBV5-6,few,TGTGCCAGCAGCTTGGCCGGGAGGGGGCTCGACTATGGCTACACCTTC,CASSLAGRGLDYGYTF
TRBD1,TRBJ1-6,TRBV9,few,TGTGCCAGCAGCGCTATGCAGGGGGGGAATTCACCCCTCCACTTT,CASSAMQGGNSPLHF
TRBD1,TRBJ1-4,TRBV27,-,TGTGCCAGCAGTTCGTGGGACAGTGAAAAACTGTTTTTT,CASSSWDSEKLFF
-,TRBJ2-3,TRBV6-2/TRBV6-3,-,TGTGCCAGCAGTCCCCGGACGCAGTATTTT,CASSPRTQYF
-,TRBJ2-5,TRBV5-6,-,TGTGCCAGCAGCTTGGGCTTAAGTGTAGGGGGGGAAGAGACCCAGTACTTC,CASSLGLSVGGEETQYF
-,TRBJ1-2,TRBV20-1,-,TGCAGTGCCGTCCGGGGATCCGGTGGCTACACCTTC,CSAVRGSGGYTF
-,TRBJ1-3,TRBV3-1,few,TGTGCCAGCAGCCAAGATATGAGTTCTGGAAACACCATATATTTT,CASSQDMSSGNTIYF